This TCR beta chain originates from a study of PD-L1 blockade in urothelial cancer. Study overall: Earlier, patients had received 0 to 3 chemotherapy regimens.

The CDR3 totals 14 residues. Germline CDR1 is SEHNR and CDR2 is FQNEAQ (reference sequence). V trimming: 7 bases; J trimming: 3 bases; junction bases outside the gene matches: 3. Sample time point: peripheral blood 6 weeks after treatment start. Assay used: immunoSEQ multiplex PCR; TCRdb lists only in-frame clones, some missing. The table records some 75,000 clones, around 90% of them present only once. The sample consisted of PBMCs, taken around atezolizumab (anti-PD-L1) treatment. This chain uses TRBV7-9 with TRBJ2-3; 11 nucleotides agree with TRBD2. This sequence was found in an elderly woman with urothelial cancer. The CDR3 sequence is CASISSGRTDTQYF. The DNA for the CDR3 is TGTGCCAGCATATCTAGCGGGAGGACAGATACGCAGTATTTT.